These 17 T cell receptor beta chains originate from one sample sequenced in a study of cytomegalovirus exposure and HLA in healthy donors. In the PCR, 60 Vbeta and 13 Jbeta primers were used. The data were produced by immunoSEQ multiplex PCR, yet TCRdb's version contains in-frame clones alone and is incomplete. The sample lists under 200,000 clones, over 70% occurring once. Sequences were obtained from PBMCs. These receptor sequences come from a man in his late teens or twenties in good health and CMV-seropositive.

V and J are TRBV9 and TRBJ1-1; 7 bases match TRBD1. From germline, CDR1 is SGDLS and CDR2 YYNGEE. The V segment lost 3 bases and the J segment 5 bases; nucleotides outside the gene matches: 19. There are 18 residues in the CDR3. The CDR3 nucleotides read TGTGCCAGCAGCGCATTTTCGGGAGCAGGGGGGATGCTAACTGAAGCTTTCTTT. Translating it yields CASSAFSGAGGMLTEAFF.

The chain recombines TRBV5-1 with TRBJ2-3; TRBD1 is a possible D gene (6 bases). Germline-derived CDR1 and CDR2 are SGHRS and YFSETQ. V was shortened by 4 bases and J by 1 base, with 13 bases between the two germline ends. The CDR3 contains 15 residues. CDR3 sequence (DNA): TGCGCCAGCAGCGTACAGGGTTTTGGCACAGATACGCAGTATTTT. Protein sequence: CASSVQGFGTDTQYF.

Comment on this clone: One end of the junction fails to match germline, which may point to a read error. The chain joins TRBV7-9 to TRBJ2-5, with 12 bases lining up with TRBD2. This CDR3 spans 16 amino acids. The germline CDR1 and CDR2 sequences are SEHNR and FQNEAQ (reference sequence). CDR3 nucleotide sequence: TGTTCCAGCAGCTTACTAGCGGGAGGAGCGGGGGAGACCCAGTACTTC. It translates to CSSSLLAGGAGETQYF.

This rearrangement joins TRBV5-1 to TRBJ2-3; D gene ambiguous. CDR1 and CDR2 (germline): SGHRS, YFSETQ. This CDR3 region has 15 residues. V dropped 1 base and J dropped 0 bases, with 9 bases sitting between them. The DNA for the CDR3 is TGCGCCAGCAGCTTGAGTGAGTTTAGCACAGATACGCAGTATTTT. Encoded protein: CASSLSEFSTDTQYF.

The chain recombines TRBV5-1 with TRBJ1-3; 7 bases are a match to TRBD1. From germline, CDR1 is SGHRS and CDR2 YFSETQ. This CDR3 is 17 amino acids long. Losses at the gene ends were 1 base for V and 0 bases for J; bases not matched to a gene: 7. In DNA, the CDR3 is TGCGCCAGCAGCTTGCAACCACAGGGGAGCTCTGGAAACACCATATATTTT. Amino acid sequence: CASSLQPQGSSGNTIYF.

The CDR3: CASSLATGINEQFF. CDR3 DNA sequence: TGTGCCAGCAGCTTAGCGACAGGGATCAATGAGCAGTTCTTC. The rearrangement links TRBV11-2 to TRBJ2-1, with TRBD1 matching over 7 bases. J gave up 6 bases and V 1 base, and 3 bases lay outside the gene matches. The CDR3 consists of 14 residues. CDR1 and CDR2 (germline): SGHAT, FQNNGV. The full variable domain, its missing parts supplied by reference TRBV11-2 and TRBJ2-1, is EAGVAQSPRYKIIEKRQSVAFWCNPISGHATLYWYQQILGQGPKLLIQFQNNGVVDDSQLPKDRFSAERLKGVDSTLKIQPAKLEDSAVYLCASSLATGINEQFFGPGTRLTVL.

The rearrangement joins TRBV19 to TRBJ2-5; possible D gene TRBD2, 5 bases. The closer fit of TRBJ2-7 to the DNA end suggests the J call may be wrong. Germline V gene lookup returns CDR1 LNHDA and CDR2 SQIVND (reference sequence). The CDR3 has 13 amino acids. The CDR3 DNA is TGTGCCAGTAGTATAATTCCGGGATACGAGCAGTACTTC. Translation: CASSIIPGYEQYF.

The V and J genes are TRBV9 and TRBJ2-2; TRBD2 matches at 7 bases. CDR3 length: 17 amino acids. The germline gives CDR1 SGDLS, CDR2 YYNGEE. Trimming cost V 4 bases and J 3 bases; bases outside gene matches: 12. This chain's CDR3 is CASSFPPGGEDTGELFF. Here the CDR3 DNA reads TGTGCCAGCAGCTTCCCCCCGGGGGGAGAAGACACCGGGGAGCTGTTTTTT.

The genes are TRBV7-6 and TRBJ2-5; D is undetermined. V dropped 4 bases and J dropped 5 bases, with 5 bases sitting between them. CDR1 and CDR2 from the germline V gene are SGHVS and FNYEAQ. The CDR3 has 11 amino acids. The CDR3 DNA reads TGTGCCAGCAGCTCGCGGGAGACCCAGTACTTC. Translated, it gives CASSSRETQYF. Complete variable domain (other parts from reference TRBV7-6 and TRBJ2-5): GAGVSQSPRYKVTKRGQDVALRCDPISGHVSLYWYRQALGQGPEFLTYFNYEAQQDKSGLPNDRFSAERPEGSISTLTIQRTEQRDSAMYRCASSSRETQYFGPGTRLLVL.

This chain joins TRBV27 and TRBJ1-2, with D perhaps matching TRBD1 (5 bases). Germline V gene lookup returns CDR1 MNHEY and CDR2 SMNVEV (reference sequence). Trimming removed 7 bases at V and 6 bases at J, with 21 bases between. The CDR3 has 15 amino acids. The CDR3 reads CASTRAGQPSNGYTF. The DNA of the CDR3 is TGTGCCAGCACCAGAGCTGGACAACCCTCGAATGGCTACACCTTC.

The chain combines TRBV7-9 with TRBJ1-2, with D unclear. Looked up from germline, CDR1 is SEHNR and CDR2 is FQNEAQ (reference sequence). Trimming took off 1 base at V and 0 bases at J, with 9 bases between the two ends. The CDR3 is made up of 15 amino acids. The CDR3, as DNA: TGTGCCAGCAGCTTAGTTGACAACGCTAACTATGGCTACACCTTC. It translates to CASSLVDNANYGYTF.

This chain connects TRBV2 to TRBJ1-3; TRBD1 might be the D (6 bases). The CDR3 covers 17 residues. Germline CDR1 SNHLY, CDR2 FYNNEI. Between the trimmed V and J ends, which lost 5 bases and 0 bases, there was a span of 17 bases. In nucleotides, the CDR3 is TGTGCCAGCAGTTCGGACAGCTATCGCTACTCTGGAAACACCATATATTTT. It specifies CASSSDSYRYSGNTIYF.

The rearrangement uses TRBV11-2 and TRBJ1-6; 8 bases align to TRBD1. V trimming: 4 bases; J trimming: 7 bases; junction bases outside the gene matches: 3. CDR1 and CDR2 (germline): SGHAT, FQNNGV. There are 14 residues in the CDR3. In DNA form, the CDR3 reads TGTGCCAGCAGCTCGACAGGGGCCAATTCACCCCTCCACTTT. Its translation is CASSSTGANSPLHF.

The rearrangement uses TRBV6-5 and TRBJ1-1, with D uncertain. V lost 0 bases to trimming and J lost 10 bases, with 15 bases between them. The CDR3 runs 14 residues. The germline V gene has CDR1 MNHEY and CDR2 SVGAGI. The CDR3, as DNA: TGTGCCAGCAGTTACTCGAGTATGAGGGAGGGAGCTTTCTTT. It is translated as CASSYSSMREGAFF.

This clone has only one observation. V is TRBV16 and J is TRBJ1-1, with D perhaps TRBD1 (5 bases). Per germline, CDR1 KGHSY and CDR2 FQNENV. V lost 1 base, J lost 0 bases, and 21 bases lay in between. This CDR3 has 19 amino acids. The CDR3, as DNA: TGTGCCAGCAGCCAATGGGGTTTTCAACGACAGAACATGAACACTGAAGCTTTCTTT. Protein product: CASSQWGFQRQNMNTEAFF.

This clone was seen only once. The chain joins TRBV5-1 to TRBJ1-5; tentatively, D is TRBD1 (6 bases). Trimming removed 5 bases from V and 0 bases from J, with 9 bases in between. CDR3 length equals 14 residues. Germline lookup yields CDR1 SGHRS and CDR2 YFSETQ. In nucleotides, the CDR3 is TGCGCCAGCAGAACAGGGCCTAGCAATCAGCCCCAGCATTTT. It encodes CASRTGPSNQPQHF.

This clone was picked up one time. V and J are TRBV19 and TRBJ1-5; tentatively, D is TRBD1 (5 bases). Germline CDR1 and CDR2: LNHDA and SQIVND (reference sequence). This CDR3 contains 15 residues. Trimming removed 7 bases at V and 2 bases at J, with 15 bases between. This CDR3 reads CASKALTRGNQPQHF. DNA of the CDR3: TGTGCCAGTAAGGCCCTGACCAGGGGCAATCAGCCCCAGCATTTT.